A single sample gave rise to the 23 T cell receptor beta chains below, sequenced in a study of T cell repertoires in cytomegalovirus infection (dated by TCRdb to about 2019). The intended sense of this specimen's treatment or condition label: in vitro stimulation with specific CMV peptide epitopes to enrich CMV-specific T cells. No antigen has been assigned to these receptors. Data came from an Illumina HiSeq 1500. TCRdb trimmed the raw reads at Q25, called clones with MiXCR and kept productive beta chains. Each CDR3 protein gets just one entry, which takes the most common genes and DNA from the rows behind it. The table for this sample lists 600,000 to 700,000 distinct CDR3 sequences; around 31% of them were counted only once. The ten biggest clones cover approximately 18% of the sample. The sample here was cultured PBMCs, taken from culture after CMV antigen stimulation. The receptors were sampled from a human donor in good health (CMV status not recorded). Some clones in this sample may be carry-over from other donors' samples.

A few counts support this clonotype. The V gene is TRBV7-2, the J gene TRBJ2-7; the D is unclear. CDR1 is SGHTA and CDR2 is FQGNSA in the germline V gene. V lost 2 bases to trimming and J lost 6 bases, with 11 bases between them. The CDR3 extends over 13 amino acids. For the CDR3, the DNA is TGTGCCAGCAGCTTAAATTCGGTTGGCGAGCAGTACTTC. Its translation: CASSLNSVGEQYF.

At least ten counts were recorded for this clonotype. CDR3 DNA sequence: TGTGCCAGCAGCTCACTAGCGGGCTCCTACAATGAGCAGTTCTTC. It yields the protein CASSSLAGSYNEQFF. The chain couples TRBV7-2 to TRBJ2-1, with 9 bases fitting TRBD2. The germline V gene encodes CDR1 SGHTA and CDR2 FQGNSA. V lost 4 bases and J lost 0; bases outside the gene matches: 1. CDR3 length: 15 residues. Full variable domain (missing parts from reference TRBV7-2 and TRBJ2-1): GAGVSQSPSNKVTEKGKDVELRCDPISGHTALYWYRQSLGQGLEFLIYFQGNSAPDKSGLPSDRFSAERTGGSVSTLTIQRTQQEDSAVYLCASSSLAGSYNEQFFGPGTRLTVL.

The V call is TRBV7-9, the J call TRBJ2-2; maybe TRBD1 (5 bases). Per germline, CDR1 SEHNR and CDR2 FQNEAQ (reference sequence). The V end lost 4 bases, the J end lost 3 bases, and 9 bases lay between the germline ends. The CDR3 totals 14 residues. The CDR3 here is CASSSGMDTGELFF. The CDR3 nucleotides are TGTGCCAGCAGCTCAGGGATGGACACCGGGGAGCTGTTTTTT.

The chain links TRBV5-6 to TRBJ1-2, with TRBD1 matching 7 bases. The CDR3 is made up of 14 amino acids. V shed 3 bases, J shed 8 bases, and the junction held 10 bases outside the gene matches. CDR1 is SGHDT and CDR2 is YYEEEE in the germline V gene. CDR3: CASSSGQPLWGYTF. CDR3 in DNA: TGTGCCAGCAGCTCGGGACAGCCCCTTTGGGGCTACACCTTC.

V and J are TRBV19 and TRBJ1-5; D may be TRBD1 (6 bases). This CDR3 contains 16 residues. V dropped 6 bases and J dropped 7 bases, with 22 bases sitting between them. Germline V gene data show CDR1 as LNHDA and CDR2 as SQIVND (reference sequence). As DNA, the CDR3 is TGTGCCAGTAGCTTCCTCATACAGGGATCGGGGCAGCCCCAGCATTTT. This translates into CASSFLIQGSGQPQHF.

The chain employs TRBV12-3 or TRBV12-4 and TRBJ2-3, with 13 bases aligning to TRBD2. Trimming removed 5 bases from V and 6 bases from J; junction bases left unmatched: 8. The CDR3 is 16 residues long. CDR3 nucleotides: TGTGCCAGCAGTCTTACTAGCGGGGGGGCTAGCGATACGCAGTATTTT. Protein sequence: CASSLTSGGASDTQYF.

The chain combines TRBV20-1 with TRBJ1-5; no clear D gene. The CDR3 is made up of 15 amino acids. Germline lookup yields CDR1 DFQATT and CDR2 SNEGSKA (reference sequence). The germline V and J ends were trimmed by 3 bases and 0 bases, with 12 bases remaining between them. CDR3 region: CSASQVPNSNQPQHF. The DNA of the CDR3 is TGCAGTGCTAGCCAGGTACCTAATAGCAATCAGCCCCAGCATTTT.

This chain joins TRBV2 and TRBJ1-4; no firm D call. Germline CDR1 is SNHLY and CDR2 is FYNNEI. The CDR3 is 17 amino acids. V was cut by 2 bases and J by 6 bases, with 19 bases left in between. The CDR3 region has the DNA TGTGCCAGCAGTGAAAAGGCGGGAACGCAGACCTATGAAAAACTGTTTTTT. Translation: CASSEKAGTQTYEKLFF.

Ten or more counts support this clonotype. The V and J genes are TRBV7-2 and TRBJ1-4; D ambiguous. The CDR3 spans 14 residues. The V gene lost 2 bases and the J gene lost 7 bases, with 11 bases spanning the gap. The germline V gene has CDR1 SGHTA and CDR2 FQGNSA. CDR3 residues: CASSLPGTGEKLFF. DNA for the CDR3: TGTGCCAGCAGCTTACCGGGTACCGGTGAAAAACTGTTTTTT.

This clonotype was counted many times. The V and J genes are TRBV11-3 and TRBJ1-1; no reliable D call. Germline CDR1 and CDR2: SGHNT and YENEEA. Trimming cost V 5 bases and J 0 bases, with 4 bases left between them. The CDR3 length is 12 residues. CDR3 protein: CASSGMNTEAFF. Here the CDR3 DNA reads TGTGCCAGCAGCGGAATGAACACTGAAGCTTTCTTT.

This clonotype has more than one count but fewer than ten. V gene TRBV6-6 combines with J gene TRBJ1-6; D not certain. CDR1 MNHNY and CDR2 SVGAGI come from the germline V gene (reference sequence). The ends were cut back, 5 bases at V and 0 bases at J, with 17 bases in the middle. The CDR3 runs to 18 residues. CDR3 DNA: TGTGCCAGCAGTCCACGCGGGCAGGCGATCTCCTATAATTCACCCCTCCACTTT. Its translation: CASSPRGQAISYNSPLHF.

The V call is TRBV7-2, the J call TRBJ2-1; 9 bases fit TRBD2. The CDR3 is 16 residues long. The germline gives CDR1 SGHTA, CDR2 FQGNSA. The trim removed 2 bases at V and 2 bases at J, leaving 4 bases unmatched. DNA for the CDR3: TGTGCCAGCAGCTTAATTAGCGGGGGCCCCTACAATGAGCAGTTCTTC. This gives the protein CASSLISGGPYNEQFF.

This clonotype showed up many times. This chain's CDR3 is CASSLSASPLHF. The CDR3 coding sequence is TGTGCCAGCAGCTTATCTGCTTCACCCCTCCACTTT. The genes are TRBV7-2 and TRBJ1-6; D unclear. CDR3 size: 12 residues. Trimming pared 2 bases from V and 9 bases from J, leaving 5 bases between. CDR1 and CDR2 from the germline V gene are SGHTA and FQGNSA. Filled out from reference TRBV7-2 and TRBJ1-6, the complete variable domain reads GAGVSQSPSNKVTEKGKDVELRCDPISGHTALYWYRQSLGQGLEFLIYFQGNSAPDKSGLPSDRFSAERTGGSVSTLTIQRTQQEDSAVYLCASSLSASPLHFGNGTRLTVT.

This clonotype was detected only a few times. The J gene is TRBJ2-4, the V gene TRBV7-6; 11 bases are a match to TRBD2. The CDR3 sequence is 17 residues long. Germline lookup yields CDR1 SGHVS and CDR2 FNYEAQ. Germline trimming cut 0 bases from V and 6 bases from J; bases unmatched to any gene: 7. This CDR3 reads CASSLAPLAGGRNIQYF. In nucleotides, the CDR3 is TGTGCCAGCAGCTTAGCACCCCTAGCGGGAGGCCGAAACATTCAGTACTTC.

This clonotype was detected ten times or more. The chain has TRBV7-9 and TRBJ2-5; TRBD2 matches at 8 bases. There are 15 residues in the CDR3. Germline lookup yields CDR1 SEHNR and CDR2 FQNEAQ (reference sequence). V lost 5 bases to trimming and J lost 3 bases; unmatched junction nucleotides: 8. The CDR3, as DNA: TGTGCCAGCAGCCCCCCCTCCGGGAGGGAAGAGACCCAGTACTTC. Its translation: CASSPPSGREETQYF.

This sequence joins TRBV6-6 and TRBJ1-2; D remains ambiguous. This CDR3 has 14 residues. Germline V gene data show CDR1 as MNHNY and CDR2 as SVGAGI (reference sequence). V lost 7 bases and J lost 5, with 17 bases in between. The CDR3 spells CASTPGGEFYGYTF. CDR3 nucleotides: TGTGCCAGCACCCCAGGTGGGGAATTTTATGGCTACACCTTC.

This clonotype showed up many times. V is TRBV7-2 and J is TRBJ2-7, with 7 bases matching TRBD2. After removal of 7 bases from V and 0 bases from J, the junction contained 9 bases not matched to a gene. This CDR3 contains 15 residues. Germline V gives CDR1 SGHTA, CDR2 FQGNSA. Written as DNA, the CDR3 is TGTGCCAGCACCAAACCGGGACTAAGCTCCTACGAGCAGTACTTC. It yields the protein CASTKPGLSSYEQYF.

This clonotype was seen a few times. This sequence joins TRBV29-1 and TRBJ2-1; D possibly corresponds to TRBD2 (6 bases). Looked up from germline, CDR1 is SQVTM and CDR2 is ANQGSEA. This CDR3 region has 16 residues. V was trimmed by 0 bases and J by 4 bases, leaving 16 bases between them. Written as DNA, the CDR3 is TGCAGCGTTGAAGATGGGGCGGGACCGGGATACAATGAGCAGTTCTTC. It yields the protein CSVEDGAGPGYNEQFF.

The chain has TRBV6-2 or TRBV6-3 and TRBJ1-6; D uncertain. Trimming left V 6 bases short and J 0 bases short, with 9 bases between. The CDR3 consists of 15 residues. Germline V lookup: CDR1 MNHEY, CDR2 SVGEGT. The CDR3 bases are TGTGCCAGCAGACCCGCGAGCTCCTATAATTCACCCCTCCACTTT. Its protein product is CASRPASSYNSPLHF.

The chain couples TRBV19 to TRBJ2-7; possible D gene TRBD1, 5 bases. Per the germline V gene, CDR1 is LNHDA and CDR2 is SQIVND (reference sequence). V dropped 6 bases and J dropped 4 bases, with 16 bases sitting between them. The CDR3 contains 14 residues. CDR3 in DNA: TGTGCCAGTAGCTTAGGGGCCCTTTCTTACGAGCAGTACTTC. Translation gives CASSLGALSYEQYF.

This clonotype was seen ten or more times. The chain is built from TRBV7-2 and TRBJ2-5, with no clear D. Looked up from germline, CDR1 is SGHTA and CDR2 is FQGNSA. The CDR3 length is 13 residues. Between the trimmed V and J ends, which lost 5 bases and 2 bases, there was a span of 9 bases. As DNA, the CDR3 is TGTGCCAGCAGCAGACTGATACAAGAGACCCAGTACTTC. This translates into CASSRLIQETQYF.

The chain is built from TRBV10-3 and TRBJ1-6; a possible D gene is TRBD1 (6 bases). The ends were cut back, 9 bases at V and 9 bases at J, with 18 bases in the middle. Germline values: CDR1 ENHRY, CDR2 SYGVKD. This CDR3 contains 14 residues. CDR3 protein: CAISGKQGGSPLHF. CDR3 bases: TGTGCCATTAGCGGTAAACAGGGAGGTTCACCCCTCCACTTT.

In the case of this clonotype: With a much larger clone just one base away, this may be a read error. J is TRBJ2-3 and V is TRBV7-2, with a tentative D call TRBD1 (5 bases). CDR3 length: 15 amino acids. Deletions cut 1 base from V and 6 bases from J, with 14 bases between. The germline V gene encodes CDR1 SGHTA and CDR2 FQGNSA. The CDR3, as DNA: TGTGCCAGCAGCTTAGTCTCCGGCAGGGTGGATACGCAGTATTTT. This gives the protein CASSLVSGRVDTQYF.